The count of the clone carrying this T cell receptor beta chain is one. Its antigen is unidentified. This sample was taken from a study of T cell responses to AZD1222 COVID-19 vaccine. At the level of the study: Investigators merged groups given second doses at roughly 4 or roughly 12 weeks.

The study's findings and limits: The breadth and depth of Spike-specific TCRs increased once two AZD1222 doses had been given.

Profiling relied on immunoSEQ multiplex PCR, and the TCRdb table lists in-frame clones only, not all of them. The data hold 90,000 to 110,000 clones, with more than 70% observed a single time. CDR3 size: 11 residues. Trimming left V 5 bases short and J 1 base short, with 2 bases between. The V gene is TRBV12-3 or TRBV12-4, the J gene TRBJ2-5; no clear D gene. This sample comprised peripheral blood, obtained on day 0 of AZD1222 vaccination. The sequence was obtained from an adult in good health. The CDR3 sequence is CASSLQETQYF. CDR3 coding DNA: TGTGCCAGCAGTCTCCAAGAGACCCAGTACTTC.